These T cell receptor beta chains were read from a single sample in a study of beta chain features in type 1 diabetes. TCRdb's table, derived via immunoSEQ multiplex PCR, lists solely in-frame clones and lacks some. The sample lists about 160,000 clones, 10% seen once, with around 0.48% in the top ten. Sequencing input: central memory CD4+ T cells from blood. The receptors derive from a man under 40 with type 1 diabetes. Each CDR3 is given without its conserved first and last residue.

V: TRBV2; J: TRBJ2-7; CDR3: ASSERDYEQY
V: TRBV5-1; J: TRBJ2-7; CDR3: ASSSDSLDSQY
V: TRBV18; J: TRBJ2-7; CDR3: ASSASAGGSYEQY
V: TRBV5-6; J: TRBJ1-5; CDR3: ASSWGQGQQPQH
V: TRBV28; J: TRBJ2-1; CDR3: AISTGSNEQF
V: TRBV7-2; J: TRBJ2-1; CDR3: ASSLSGLGPYNEQF
V: TRBV5-1; J: TRBJ2-3; CDR3: ASSLQQGDGTDTQY
V: TRBV28; J: TRBJ2-5; CDR3: ASSLGTPETQY
V: TRBV7-2; J: TRBJ2-2; CDR3: ASSLSPGVPTGELF
V: TRBV29-1; J: TRBJ2-1; CDR3: SAIGGRMNEQF
V: TRBV6-6; J: TRBJ1-2; CDR3: ASSQPGQGYSYT
V: TRBV5-1; J: TRBJ2-6; CDR3: ASSSQGTGANVLT
V: TRBV2; J: TRBJ2-2; CDR3: ASREQYTGELF
V: TRBV11-2; J: TRBJ2-3; CDR3: ASSPGLARAEDTQY
V: TRBV30; J: TRBJ1-2; CDR3: AWSSQGRGYT
V: TRBV29-1; J: TRBJ2-1; CDR3: SVAEGAGGHNEQF
V: TRBV28; J: TRBJ2-5; CDR3: ASLNRGEETQY
V: TRBV4-1; J: TRBJ2-7; CDR3: ASSQRTVSYEQY
V: TRBV28; J: TRBJ1-1; CDR3: ASSVDRTEAF
V: TRBV5-4; J: TRBJ2-4; CDR3: ASSLRGLKNIQY
V: TRBV29-1; J: TRBJ2-6; CDR3: SVDVASGANVLT
V: TRBV28; J: TRBJ1-1; CDR3: ASRAGQGTTEAF
V: TRBV4-3; J: TRBJ2-3; CDR3: ASSQGYALSTDTQY
V: TRBV7-7; J: TRBJ2-1; CDR3: ASSPRGRNNEQF
V: TRBV19; J: TRBJ2-1; CDR3: ASGGGPSSYNEQF
V: TRBV4-2; J: TRBJ1-1; CDR3: ASSPDRAGGTEAF
V: TRBV30; J: TRBJ2-5; CDR3: AWSVRDPETQY
V: TRBV25-1; J: TRBJ2-1; CDR3: ASSELRGNSYNEQF
V: TRBV14; J: TRBJ1-2; CDR3: ASSRATGHYGYT
V: TRBV5-1; J: TRBJ2-7; CDR3: ACRSAGGGEQY
V: TRBV9; J: TRBJ1-2; CDR3: ASTDRGVGYGYT
V: TRBV5-4; J: TRBJ2-7; CDR3: ASSSTAGVSYEQY
V: TRBV2; J: TRBJ2-2; CDR3: ASSSQGNTGELF
V: TRBV28; J: TRBJ1-1; CDR3: ASSPDRVLTEAF
V: TRBV9; J: TRBJ2-2; CDR3: ASSPRPGTANTGELF
V: TRBV5-1; J: TRBJ2-5; CDR3: ASSRGLGETQY
V: TRBV7-2; J: TRBJ2-7; CDR3: ASSWDRGYGEQY
V: TRBV18; J: TRBJ2-2; CDR3: ASSPGTGDTGELF
V: TRBV11-1; J: TRBJ2-5; CDR3: ASSFDSSGRAEETQY
V: TRBV7-9; J: TRBJ1-5; CDR3: ASSLGDRNQPQH
V: TRBV6-5; J: TRBJ2-7; CDR3: ASSYGAGQGSYEQY
V: TRBV13; J: TRBJ2-5; CDR3: ASSLQGETQY
V: TRBV5-1; J: TRBJ1-3; CDR3: ASSLVAADLSGNTIY
V: TRBV10-3; J: TRBJ1-1; CDR3: AISEDRSNTEAF
V: TRBV5-8; J: TRBJ2-1; CDR3: ASRHGQGLSDEQF
V: TRBV15; J: TRBJ2-5; CDR3: ATSRGQQGLGETQY
V: TRBV4-3; J: TRBJ2-7; CDR3: ASSQEIASSYEQY
V: TRBV28; J: TRBJ2-4; CDR3: ASSRYNVIQY
V: TRBV14; J: TRBJ1-1; CDR3: ASSQGGGYTEAF
V: TRBV7-2; J: TRBJ2-1; CDR3: ASSFRQGVGNEQF
V: TRBV18; J: TRBJ2-1; CDR3: ASSPPGTSGGNEQF
V: TRBV30; J: TRBJ1-6; CDR3: AWSVGGGNNSPLH
V: TRBV25-1; J: TRBJ2-4; CDR3: ASSGRVSAKNIQY